These 2 T cell receptor beta chains came from one sample sequenced in a study of a mutant IDH1 vaccine in newly diagnosed glioma listed by TCRdb under 2021. The time point label here, explained by the study, means: baseline, week 1 (first vaccination visit). The treatment or condition label here, explained by the study, means: pre-vaccination baseline after standard-of-care therapy. The library relied on the immunoSEQ multiplex PCR assay. TCRdb took over this immuneACCESS table, retaining in-frame rearrangements with V and J assigned. Such tables are incomplete; in checked studies, under half of the missing clones stem from an unresolved V gene, and the remainder is unexplained. The sample has some 87,000 clones on record, roughly 75% of them singletons. The leading ten clones occupy around 7.5% of the sample. The input for sequencing was PBMCs, taken from a glioma patient treated with radiotherapy, temozolomide or both. The source of these receptors is a man in his forties with glioma.

This clone was observed a handful of times. V and J are TRBV23-1 and TRBJ1-4; a weak D match, TRBD1 (5 bases). TRBV23-1 is placed among ORFs of uncertain function. This CDR3 has 13 amino acids. The V and J ends lost 6 bases and 0 bases respectively, with 5 bases between them. The CDR3 here is CASRQATNEKLFF. The CDR3, as DNA: TGCGCCAGCAGACAGGCAACTAATGAAAAACTGTTTTTT.

The chain's CDR3 is CASSQEIVPGEQFF. CDR3 DNA: TGCGCCAGCAGCCAAGAAATCGTCCCGGGTGAGCAGTTCTTC. The chain recombines TRBV4-3 with TRBJ2-1; D not certain. The CDR3 runs to 14 residues. The germline V gene has CDR1 LGHNA and CDR2 YSLEER. Trimming took off 0 bases at V and 9 bases at J, with 12 bases between the two ends.